This T cell receptor beta chain was profiled in a study of cytomegalovirus exposure and HLA in healthy donors. Measured with immunoSEQ multiplex PCR; TCRdb has only the in-frame clones, and not every one. The table has 150,000 to 200,000 clones, 80% to 90% seen once. V lost 7 bases and J lost 1, with 19 bases in between. The CDR3 runs 16 residues. Looked up from germline, CDR1 is LNHDA and CDR2 is SQIVND (reference sequence). Sequencing input: PBMCs. The TCR comes from a woman in her 30s in good health and CMV-seronegative. V gene TRBV19 combines with J gene TRBJ1-1; D not certain. DNA of the CDR3: TGTGCCAGTATGGGGATACTGGCGGGTCGGAACACTGAAGCTTTCTTT. Its translation: CASMGILAGRNTEAFF.